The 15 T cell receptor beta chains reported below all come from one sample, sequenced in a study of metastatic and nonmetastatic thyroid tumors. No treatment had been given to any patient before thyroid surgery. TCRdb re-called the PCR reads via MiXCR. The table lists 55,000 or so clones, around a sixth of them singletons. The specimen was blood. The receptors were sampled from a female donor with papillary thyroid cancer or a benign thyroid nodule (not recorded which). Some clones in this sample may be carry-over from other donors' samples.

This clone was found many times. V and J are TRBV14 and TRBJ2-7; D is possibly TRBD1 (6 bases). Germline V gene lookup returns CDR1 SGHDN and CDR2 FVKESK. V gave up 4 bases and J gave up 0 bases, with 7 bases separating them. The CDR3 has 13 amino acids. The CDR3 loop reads CASSPGHSYEQYF. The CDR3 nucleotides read TGTGCCAGCAGCCCGGGACACTCCTACGAGCAGTACTTC.

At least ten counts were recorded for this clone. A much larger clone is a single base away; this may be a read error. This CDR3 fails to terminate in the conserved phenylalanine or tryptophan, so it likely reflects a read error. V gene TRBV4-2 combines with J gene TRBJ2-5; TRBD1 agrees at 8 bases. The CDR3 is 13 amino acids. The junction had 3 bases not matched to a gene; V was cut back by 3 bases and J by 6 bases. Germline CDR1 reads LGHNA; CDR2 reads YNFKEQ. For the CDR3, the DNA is TGTGCCAGCAGCCAGACAGGGGTAAAGACCCAGTACTCC. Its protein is CASSQTGVKTQYS.

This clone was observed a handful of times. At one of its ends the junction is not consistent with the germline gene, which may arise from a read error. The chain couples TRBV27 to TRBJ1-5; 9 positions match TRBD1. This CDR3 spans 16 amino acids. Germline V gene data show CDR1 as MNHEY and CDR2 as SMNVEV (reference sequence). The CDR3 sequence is CASSSSTGGGNHPQHF. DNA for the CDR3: TGTGCCAGCAGTTCCTCGACAGGGGGTGGCAATCATCCCCAGCATTTT.

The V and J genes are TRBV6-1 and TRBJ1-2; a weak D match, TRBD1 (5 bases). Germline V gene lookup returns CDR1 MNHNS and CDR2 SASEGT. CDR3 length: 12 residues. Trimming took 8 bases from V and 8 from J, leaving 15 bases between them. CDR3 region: CASGTRVSGYTF. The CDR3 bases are TGTGCCAGCGGTACCAGGGTCTCGGGCTACACCTTC.

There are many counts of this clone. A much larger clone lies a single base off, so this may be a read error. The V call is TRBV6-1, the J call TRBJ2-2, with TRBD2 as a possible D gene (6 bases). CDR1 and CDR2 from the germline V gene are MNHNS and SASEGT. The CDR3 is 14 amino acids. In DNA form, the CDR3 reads TGTGCCAGCAGTCCGGGACTCAACACCGGGGGGCTGTTTTTT. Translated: CASSPGLNTGGLFF.

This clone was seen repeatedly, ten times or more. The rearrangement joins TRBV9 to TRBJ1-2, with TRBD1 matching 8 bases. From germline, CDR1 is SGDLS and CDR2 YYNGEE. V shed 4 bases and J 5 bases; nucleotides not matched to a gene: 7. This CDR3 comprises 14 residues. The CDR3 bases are TGTGCCAGCAGCCCCAAGGACAGGGTTTATGGCTACACCTTC. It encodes CASSPKDRVYGYTF.

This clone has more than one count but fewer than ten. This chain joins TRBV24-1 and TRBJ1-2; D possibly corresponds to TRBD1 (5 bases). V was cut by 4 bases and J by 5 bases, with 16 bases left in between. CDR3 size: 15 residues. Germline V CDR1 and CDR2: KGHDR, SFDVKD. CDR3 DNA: TGTGCCACCAGTGAGCACGGGACTCCTCGATATGGCTACACCTTC. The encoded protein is CATSEHGTPRYGYTF.

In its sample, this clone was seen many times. The CDR3 nucleotides are TGTGCCACCAGAGATTCTGGGGGGGGTGGCTACACCTTC. As protein: CATRDSGGGGYTF. V and J are TRBV15 and TRBJ1-2; possible D gene TRBD1, 5 bases. This CDR3 has 13 residues. Between the trimmed V and J ends, which lost 6 bases and 7 bases, there was a span of 15 bases. CDR1 is LNHNV and CDR2 is YYDKDF in the germline V gene (reference sequence).

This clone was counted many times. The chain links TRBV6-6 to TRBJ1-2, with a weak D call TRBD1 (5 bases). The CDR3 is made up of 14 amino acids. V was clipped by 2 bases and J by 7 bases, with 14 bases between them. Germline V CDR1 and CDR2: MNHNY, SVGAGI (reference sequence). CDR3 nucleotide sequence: TGTGCCAGCAGTTACGGGCAGGGACTCCTTGGCTACACCTTC. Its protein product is CASSYGQGLLGYTF.

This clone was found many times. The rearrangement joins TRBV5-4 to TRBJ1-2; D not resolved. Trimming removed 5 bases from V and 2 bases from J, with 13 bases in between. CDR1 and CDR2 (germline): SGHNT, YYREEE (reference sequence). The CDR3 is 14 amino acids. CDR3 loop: CASSPAVSNYGYTF. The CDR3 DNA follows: TGTGCCAGCAGTCCCGCAGTCAGCAACTATGGCTACACCTTC.

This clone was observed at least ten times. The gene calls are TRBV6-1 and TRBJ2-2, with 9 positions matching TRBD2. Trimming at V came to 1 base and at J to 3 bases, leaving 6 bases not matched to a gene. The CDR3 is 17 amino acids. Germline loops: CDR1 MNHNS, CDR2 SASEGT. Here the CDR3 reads CASSEVAGARDTGELFF. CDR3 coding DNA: TGTGCCAGCAGTGAAGTAGCGGGGGCCCGGGACACCGGGGAGCTGTTTTTT.

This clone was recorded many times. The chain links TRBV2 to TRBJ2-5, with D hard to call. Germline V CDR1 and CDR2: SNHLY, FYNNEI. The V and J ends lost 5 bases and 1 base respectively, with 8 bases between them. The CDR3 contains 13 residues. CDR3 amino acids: CASSKGSQETQYF. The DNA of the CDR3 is TGTGCCAGCAGTAAAGGCTCCCAAGAGACCCAGTACTTC.

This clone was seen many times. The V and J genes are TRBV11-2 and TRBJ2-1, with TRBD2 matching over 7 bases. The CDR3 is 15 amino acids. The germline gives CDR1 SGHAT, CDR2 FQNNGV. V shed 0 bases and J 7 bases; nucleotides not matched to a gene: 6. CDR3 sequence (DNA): TGTGCCAGCAGCTTAGATTCCGGGAGGCGGAATGAGCAGTTCTTC. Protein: CASSLDSGRRNEQFF.

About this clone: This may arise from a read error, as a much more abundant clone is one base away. The CDR3, as DNA: TGCAGTGCTAGCCTCCCGCTGGTACAGTCGGTGGCCAACGTCCTGACTTTC. This codes for CSASLPLVQSVANVLTF. V gene TRBV20-1 combines with J gene TRBJ2-6; no clear D gene. Germline V CDR1 and CDR2: DFQATT, SNEGSKA (reference sequence). V dropped 3 bases and J dropped 6 bases, with 21 bases sitting between them. This CDR3 comprises 17 residues.

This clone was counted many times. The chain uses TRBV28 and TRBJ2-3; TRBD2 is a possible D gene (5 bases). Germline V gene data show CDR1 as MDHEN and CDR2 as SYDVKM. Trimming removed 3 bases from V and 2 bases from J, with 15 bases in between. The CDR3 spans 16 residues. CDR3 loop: CASSLDSKIPTDTQYF. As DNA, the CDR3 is TGTGCCAGCAGTTTGGACTCCAAGATCCCCACAGATACGCAGTATTTT.